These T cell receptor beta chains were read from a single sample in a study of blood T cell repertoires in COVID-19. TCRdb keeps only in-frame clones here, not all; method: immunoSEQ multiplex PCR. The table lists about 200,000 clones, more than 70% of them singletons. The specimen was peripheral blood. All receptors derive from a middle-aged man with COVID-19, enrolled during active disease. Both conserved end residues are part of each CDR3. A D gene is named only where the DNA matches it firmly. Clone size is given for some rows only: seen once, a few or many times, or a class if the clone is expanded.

CDR3 DNA: TGTGCCAGTAGGCGCGGGACAGGGAACACTGAAGCTTTCTTT; CDR3 protein: CASRRGTGNTEAFF; clone size: .; D gene: TRBD1; V gene: TRBV19; J gene: TRBJ1-1
CDR3 DNA: TGTGCCAGTAGTCTAGCGGGAGTAACAGATACGCAGTATTTT; CDR3 protein: CASSLAGVTDTQYF; clone size: .; D gene: TRBD2; V gene: TRBV19; J gene: TRBJ2-3
CDR3 DNA: TGTGCCAGCAGCTTTGGGACAAACCAAGAGACCCAGTACTTC; CDR3 protein: CASSFGTNQETQYF; clone size: .; D gene: .; V gene: TRBV5-6; J gene: TRBJ2-5
CDR3 DNA: TGTGCCACCAGGGTGGGTCCAGGGGGACACAATGAGCAGTTCTTC; CDR3 protein: CATRVGPGGHNEQFF; clone size: .; D gene: TRBD1; V gene: TRBV24-1; J gene: TRBJ2-1
CDR3 DNA: TGTGCCAGCGGGACAGGGGTTGTTCCCTATGGCTACACCTTC; CDR3 protein: CASGTGVVPYGYTF; clone size: .; D gene: TRBD1; V gene: TRBV7-8; J gene: TRBJ1-2
CDR3 DNA: TGTGCCAGCAGCCTAGGAAGCTTGGTTACTGGAAACACCATATATTTT; CDR3 protein: CASSLGSLVTGNTIYF; clone size: .; D gene: .; V gene: TRBV9; J gene: TRBJ1-3
CDR3 DNA: TGTGCCATCAGTGCAGGGAACGGGTATGGCTACACCTTC; CDR3 protein: CAISAGNGYGYTF; clone size: .; D gene: .; V gene: TRBV10-3; J gene: TRBJ1-2
CDR3 DNA: TGTGCCAGCAGTTTATCGTTCGCTAGCGACCTCGAGCAGTTCTTC; CDR3 protein: CASSLSFASDLEQFF; clone size: .; D gene: .; V gene: TRBV27; J gene: TRBJ2-1
CDR3 DNA: TGTGCCAGCAGTTCGTACCGGGATGGGGAGCAGTACTTC; CDR3 protein: CASSSYRDGEQYF; clone size: .; D gene: .; V gene: TRBV12-3/TRBV12-4; J gene: TRBJ2-7
CDR3 DNA: TGTGCCAGCAGCCTCGTCCCCCACCGGGGTGAAAAACTGTTTTTT; CDR3 protein: CASSLVPHRGEKLFF; clone size: .; D gene: .; V gene: TRBV3-1/TRBV3-2; J gene: TRBJ1-4
CDR3 DNA: TGCAGCGGGACTCCTAGCACAGATACGCAGTATTTT; CDR3 protein: CSGTPSTDTQYF; clone size: .; D gene: .; V gene: TRBV29-1; J gene: TRBJ2-3
CDR3 DNA: TGTGCCAGCAGCCCGCGGATCGCCCGGGAGCAGTTCTTC; CDR3 protein: CASSPRIAREQFF; clone size: .; D gene: .; V gene: TRBV7-9; J gene: TRBJ2-1
CDR3 DNA: TGCAGCGTTGAGGGTTCACGGGGGAGCTCCTACAATGAGCAGTTCTTC; CDR3 protein: CSVEGSRGSSYNEQFF; clone size: .; D gene: .; V gene: TRBV29-1; J gene: TRBJ2-1
CDR3 DNA: TGCGCCAGCAGCTTGGGACGTCCCCAGGATGAGCAGTTCTTC; CDR3 protein: CASSLGRPQDEQFF; clone size: .; D gene: .; V gene: TRBV5-1; J gene: TRBJ2-1
CDR3 DNA: TGTGCCAGCAGCTCCTGGACAGGGGGCTACACCGGGGAGCTGTTTTTT; CDR3 protein: CASSSWTGGYTGELFF; clone size: .; D gene: TRBD1; V gene: TRBV7-9; J gene: TRBJ2-2
CDR3 DNA: TGTGCCAGCAGCCCAGGGACAGGGGGGGACACCGGGGAGCTGTTTTTT; CDR3 protein: CASSPGTGGDTGELFF; clone size: once; D gene: TRBD1; V gene: TRBV7-3; J gene: TRBJ2-2
CDR3 DNA: TGCAGTGCCAGTAATCCGGACAGGGAGGCGTATAATTCACCCCTCCACTTT; CDR3 protein: CSASNPDREAYNSPLHF; clone size: .; D gene: TRBD1; V gene: TRBV20-1; J gene: TRBJ1-6
CDR3 DNA: TGTGCCAGCAGCTTAGTTAGCGGGGCAGATACGCAGTATTTT; CDR3 protein: CASSLVSGADTQYF; clone size: few; D gene: TRBD2; V gene: TRBV7-9; J gene: TRBJ2-3
CDR3 DNA: TGTGCCAGCAATGTCGGGGTGAGAGAGACCCAGTACTTC; CDR3 protein: CASNVGVRETQYF; clone size: .; D gene: .; V gene: TRBV6-5; J gene: TRBJ2-5
CDR3 DNA: TGTGCCAGCAGCCAAGGACTAGCCATACTCGGCGATGAGCAGTTCTTC; CDR3 protein: CASSQGLAILGDEQFF; clone size: .; D gene: TRBD2; V gene: TRBV3-1/TRBV3-2; J gene: TRBJ2-1
CDR3 DNA: TGTGCCAGCAGCCCCGGCGGGGGCATGAACACTGAAGCTTTCTTT; CDR3 protein: CASSPGGGMNTEAFF; clone size: .; D gene: .; V gene: TRBV7-2; J gene: TRBJ1-1
CDR3 DNA: TGTGCCAGCAGCCGAGGGTCGGGGAATAATGAAAAACTGTTTTTT; CDR3 protein: CASSRGSGNNEKLFF; clone size: few; D gene: .; V gene: TRBV11-2; J gene: TRBJ1-4
CDR3 DNA: TGTGCCAGCAGCGGACTAGCGGGTAGCACAGATACGCAGTATTTT; CDR3 protein: CASSGLAGSTDTQYF; clone size: .; D gene: TRBD2; V gene: TRBV3-1/TRBV3-2; J gene: TRBJ2-3
CDR3 DNA: TGTGCCTGGAGGGGTGTGTTTGGAGTAGGTGAGCAGTTCTTC; CDR3 protein: CAWRGVFGVGEQFF; clone size: .; D gene: .; V gene: TRBV30; J gene: TRBJ2-1
CDR3 DNA: TGTGCCAGCAGCCTCGCTCCGGGACAGGGGAACTATGGCTACACCTTC; CDR3 protein: CASSLAPGQGNYGYTF; clone size: once; D gene: TRBD1; V gene: TRBV7-3; J gene: TRBJ1-2
CDR3 DNA: TGTGCCAGCTCACCATTCGGACAGCAAGAGACCCAGTACTTC; CDR3 protein: CASSPFGQQETQYF; clone size: once; D gene: .; V gene: TRBV18; J gene: TRBJ2-5
CDR3 DNA: TGTGCCAGCAGCCGACCCGCGGTAGGAGAGACCCAGTACTTC; CDR3 protein: CASSRPAVGETQYF; clone size: .; D gene: .; V gene: TRBV6-5; J gene: TRBJ2-5
CDR3 DNA: TGTGCCAGCAGCGTAGCGGGGGACACCGGGGAGCTGTTTTTT; CDR3 protein: CASSVAGDTGELFF; clone size: once; D gene: .; V gene: TRBV9; J gene: TRBJ2-2
CDR3 DNA: TGTGCCAGCAGTCCCGGGACAGCGAACACTGAAGCTTTCTTT; CDR3 protein: CASSPGTANTEAFF; clone size: .; D gene: TRBD1; V gene: TRBV6-5; J gene: TRBJ1-1
CDR3 DNA: TGTGCCAGCAGTATAAGGGGTCCGCAGTATTTT; CDR3 protein: CASSIRGPQYF; clone size: .; D gene: .; V gene: TRBV28; J gene: TRBJ2-3
CDR3 DNA: TGCGCCAGCAGTGAGTCGAGCGTCTACAATGAGCAGTTCTTC; CDR3 protein: CASSESSVYNEQFF; clone size: .; D gene: .; V gene: TRBV10-1; J gene: TRBJ2-1
CDR3 DNA: TGTGCCAGCAGTAAGAGAGGTGGTGGGACCCAGTACTTC; CDR3 protein: CASSKRGGGTQYF; clone size: .; D gene: .; V gene: TRBV12-3/TRBV12-4; J gene: TRBJ2-5
CDR3 DNA: TGTGCCAGCAGCTCGATTCGGACAGGCCCGCAGTTCTTC; CDR3 protein: CASSSIRTGPQFF; clone size: .; D gene: TRBD1; V gene: TRBV14; J gene: TRBJ2-1
CDR3 DNA: TGCGCCAGCAGCTTGGAAGGGACAGTCTCCTACAATGAGCAGTTCTTC; CDR3 protein: CASSLEGTVSYNEQFF; clone size: .; D gene: TRBD1; V gene: TRBV5-1; J gene: TRBJ2-1
CDR3 DNA: TGTGCCAGCAGCAAACCAGGGGGCCTTAACTATGGCTACACCTTC; CDR3 protein: CASSKPGGLNYGYTF; clone size: .; D gene: .; V gene: TRBV21-1; J gene: TRBJ1-2
CDR3 DNA: TGTGCCAGCTCACCGGGATCCGGGACTAACTATGGCTACACCTTC; CDR3 protein: CASSPGSGTNYGYTF; clone size: .; D gene: .; V gene: TRBV18; J gene: TRBJ1-2
CDR3 DNA: TGCAGCGTCCGGGACACCCTGGGCTATGGCTACACCTTC; CDR3 protein: CSVRDTLGYGYTF; clone size: .; D gene: .; V gene: TRBV29-1; J gene: TRBJ1-2
CDR3 DNA: TGTGCTAGTGGTTTGGCGGGGGGGAAAAACATTCAGTACTTC; CDR3 protein: CASGLAGGKNIQYF; clone size: .; D gene: TRBD2; V gene: TRBV12-5; J gene: TRBJ2-4
CDR3 DNA: TGTGCCAGCTTAGCGGGGGGGCCAGATACGCAGTATTTT; CDR3 protein: CASLAGGPDTQYF; clone size: .; D gene: TRBD2; V gene: TRBV25-1; J gene: TRBJ2-3
CDR3 DNA: TGTGCCAGCAGCACGCGGGGCAATGAGCAGTTCTTC; CDR3 protein: CASSTRGNEQFF; clone size: .; D gene: .; V gene: TRBV7-2; J gene: TRBJ2-1
CDR3 DNA: TGTGCCAGCAGCTTACGGGGGACAGTCAGCCGGGACGACGAAGAGACCCAGTACTTC; CDR3 protein: CASSLRGTVSRDDEETQYF; clone size: once; D gene: .; V gene: TRBV7-2; J gene: TRBJ2-5
CDR3 DNA: TGTGCCAGCAGCGTAGGGACAGACCCCTACGAGCAGTACTTC; CDR3 protein: CASSVGTDPYEQYF; clone size: .; D gene: .; V gene: TRBV9; J gene: TRBJ2-7
CDR3 DNA: TGTGCCAGCTCACCAATTGACGGGACTAGCGGTATATTAGCCAAAAACATTCAGTACTTC; CDR3 protein: CASSPIDGTSGILAKNIQYF; clone size: .; D gene: TRBD2; V gene: TRBV18; J gene: TRBJ2-4